The 21 T cell receptor beta chains listed next were all sequenced from one sample in a study of blood T cell repertoires in COVID-19. TCRdb keeps only in-frame clones here, not all; method: immunoSEQ multiplex PCR. The table shows around 64,000 clones, with 79% occurring only once. Sequenced: peripheral blood. The receptors originated from a man aged 55 to 70 with acute or convalescent COVID-19.

The genes are TRBV18 and TRBJ2-5; 8 bases are a match to TRBD1. Germline loops: CDR1 KGHSH, CDR2 LQKENI. The CDR3 length is 13 residues. V gave up 5 bases and J gave up 5 bases; unmatched junction bases: 4. The CDR3 DNA reads TGTGCCAGCTCATCGCGACAGGGGGAGACCCAGTACTTC. This gives the protein CASSSRQGETQYF.

There are a few counts of this clone. For the CDR3, the DNA is TGTGCCAGCAGTCCCATTCCGGGACAGGGCTATGGCTACACCTTC. Protein sequence: CASSPIPGQGYGYTF. The rearrangement links TRBV6-2 or TRBV6-3 to TRBJ1-2; 9 positions match TRBD1. CDR1 is MNHEY and CDR2 is SVGEGT in the germline V gene. The V and J ends lost 5 bases and 4 bases, in that order; junction bases with no gene match: 8. CDR3 length: 15 residues.

V usage is TRBV27 and J usage is TRBJ2-7; the match to TRBD2 covers 10 bases. J was trimmed by 6 bases and V by 3 bases; bases with no gene match: 5. The germline V gene encodes CDR1 MNHEY and CDR2 SMNVEV (reference sequence). The CDR3 sequence is 14 residues long. CDR3 coding DNA: TGTGCCAGCAGTTTGCTAGCGGGAGTCCTCGAGCAGTACTTC. Its translation: CASSLLAGVLEQYF.

The chain links TRBV5-1 to TRBJ2-7; D may be TRBD1 (5 bases). Germline V gene sequence: CDR1 SGHRS, CDR2 YFSETQ. The CDR3 loop spans 12 amino acids. V was pared by 0 bases and J by 5 bases, with 6 bases between. The CDR3 loop reads CASSLEGNEQYF. CDR3 sequence (DNA): TGCGCCAGCAGCTTGGAGGGGAACGAGCAGTACTTC.

The chain combines TRBV30 with TRBJ2-7; 7 nucleotides match TRBD1. The trim removed 2 bases at V and 1 base at J, leaving 5 bases unmatched. The CDR3 runs to 14 residues. CDR1 is GTSNPN, CDR2 SVGIG, per germline (reference sequence). CDR3 coding DNA: TGTGCCTGGAGTTCGGGACAGAGGTCCTACGAGCAGTACTTC. Its protein is CAWSSGQRSYEQYF.

V usage is TRBV18 and J usage is TRBJ1-5; no clear D. CDR3 length equals 13 residues. The germline gives CDR1 KGHSH, CDR2 LQKENI. The V end lost 3 bases, the J end lost 11 bases, and 14 bases lay between the germline ends. The chain's CDR3 is CASSPDGLIAQHF. In DNA, the CDR3 is TGTGCCAGCTCACCGGACGGACTAATAGCCCAGCATTTT. Full variable domain (missing parts from reference TRBV18 and TRBJ1-5): NAGVMQNPRHLVRRRGQEARLRCSPMKGHSHVYWYRQLPEEGLKFMVYLQKENIIDESGMPKERFSAEFPKEGPSILRIQQVVRGDSAAYFCASSPDGLIAQHFGDGTRLSIL.

The chain recombines TRBV28 with TRBJ1-2, with TRBD1 identical over 10 bases. CDR3 length equals 17 residues. Germline CDR1 and CDR2: MDHEN and SYDVKM. The trim removed 6 bases at V and 1 base at J, leaving 11 bases unmatched. The CDR3 nucleotides are TGTGCCAGCAGCTCGACCGGGACAGGGGCCCTTAACTATGGCTACACCTTC. Protein: CASSSTGTGALNYGYTF.

The chain uses TRBV7-9 and TRBJ2-1; 7 bases are shared with TRBD1. With 5 bases clipped from V and 7 bases from J, the junction kept 11 bases outside the gene matches. In germline, CDR1 is SEHNR, CDR2 FQNEAQ (reference sequence). CDR3 size: 15 residues. This chain's CDR3 is CASSPPPGTENEQFF. For the CDR3, the DNA is TGTGCCAGCAGCCCACCCCCCGGGACAGAGAATGAGCAGTTCTTC.

The rearrangement joins TRBV27 to TRBJ1-6; no definite D call. V was shortened by 7 bases and J by 10 bases, with 8 bases between the two germline ends. Germline CDR1 MNHEY, CDR2 SMNVEV (reference sequence). The CDR3 spans 11 residues. The chain's CDR3 is CASNEESPLHF. The CDR3 DNA follows: TGTGCCAGCAACGAAGAGTCACCCCTCCACTTT.

The chain recombines TRBV7-2 with TRBJ1-2; D gene unclear. Between the trimmed V and J ends, which lost 6 bases and 8 bases, there was a span of 13 bases. This CDR3 region has 12 residues. Germline CDR1 is SGHTA and CDR2 is FQGNSA. This CDR3 reads CASSFSFRGYTF. The CDR3 DNA sequence: TGTGCCAGCAGTTTCTCGTTTAGAGGCTACACCTTC.

This clone was seen once. The CDR3 nucleotides read TGTGCCAGCAACAGGGACATGAATGAAAAACTGTTTTTT. Translated: CASNRDMNEKLFF. The chain has TRBV6-6 and TRBJ1-4; D is perhaps TRBD1 (6 bases). Germline V gives CDR1 MNHNY, CDR2 SVGAGI (reference sequence). The CDR3 is 13 residues long. Trimming removed 7 bases from V and 5 bases from J, with 11 bases in between.

The chain uses TRBV19 and TRBJ2-7, with a possible D match to TRBD1 (6 bases). Germline assignment: CDR1 LNHDA and CDR2 SQIVND (reference sequence). V lost 4 bases and J 6 bases, leaving 13 bases between the germline ends. The CDR3 spans 13 residues. This CDR3 reads CASSTLQGFEQYF. The CDR3 DNA reads TGTGCCAGTAGTACGCTACAGGGCTTCGAGCAGTACTTC.

The chain combines TRBV18 with TRBJ2-5; D is unresolved. The V gene's germline CDR1 is KGHSH and CDR2 LQKENI. The V end lost 2 bases, the J end lost 2 bases, and 6 bases lay between the germline ends. This CDR3 has 13 residues. CDR3 amino acids: CASSPNSQETQYF. The CDR3 DNA sequence: TGTGCCAGCTCACCAAACTCACAAGAGACCCAGTACTTC.

The genes are TRBV15 and TRBJ1-4; D is possibly TRBD1 (6 bases). CDR1 and CDR2 (germline): LNHNV, YYDKDF (reference sequence). Trimming removed 4 bases from V and 3 bases from J, with 12 bases in between. CDR3 length equals 15 residues. The CDR3 DNA follows: TGTGCCACCAGCATACAGGGTCTTGCTAATGAAAAACTGTTTTTT. Encoded protein: CATSIQGLANEKLFF.

V gene TRBV28 combines with J gene TRBJ1-6; 8 bases agree with TRBD1. V shed 7 bases, J shed 9 bases, and the junction held 11 bases outside the gene matches. CDR1 and CDR2 from the germline V gene are MDHEN and SYDVKM. The CDR3 loop spans 15 amino acids. The CDR3 DNA sequence: TGTGCCAGCAAAACCCCAGGACAGGGTGGTTCACCCCTCCACTTT. Protein sequence: CASKTPGQGGSPLHF.

The chain couples TRBV24-1 to TRBJ2-7, with D possibly being TRBD2 (6 bases). The CDR3 is 11 residues long. CDR1 KGHDR and CDR2 SFDVKD come from the germline V gene. V was trimmed by 11 bases and J by 5 bases, leaving 12 bases between them. The DNA of the CDR3 is TGTGCCAACCGGGGGTCTAACGAGCAGTACTTC. This codes for CANRGSNEQYF.

J is TRBJ2-5 and V is TRBV6-2 or TRBV6-3; 9 nucleotides align to TRBD2. Germline CDR1 and CDR2: MNHEY and SVGEGT. The V and J ends lost 6 bases and 2 bases, in that order; junction bases with no gene match: 7. This CDR3 has 15 residues. The CDR3 nucleotides are TGTGCCAGCAGCCGGGGACTAGCCCTACAAGAGACCCAGTACTTC. It yields the protein CASSRGLALQETQYF.

The rearrangement links TRBV28 to TRBJ2-7; 7 positions match TRBD2. Germline V gene data show CDR1 as MDHEN and CDR2 as SYDVKM. This CDR3 contains 15 residues. J gave up 12 bases and V 5 bases, and 19 bases lay outside the gene matches. The CDR3 here is CASSRDPGEGRGGYF. In DNA form, the CDR3 reads TGTGCCAGCAGTAGAGATCCCGGGGAGGGGAGAGGAGGGTACTTC.

This sequence joins TRBV3-1 (or the pseudogene TRBV3-2) and TRBJ1-1, with D possibly matching TRBD1 (5 bases). CDR1 and CDR2 (germline): LGHDT, YNNKEL (reference sequence). The CDR3 is 12 amino acids. Trimming took off 4 bases at V and 3 bases at J, with 6 bases between the two ends. The CDR3 spells CASSRDYTEAFF. The CDR3 DNA follows: TGTGCCAGCAGCCGGGACTACACTGAAGCTTTCTTT.

The chain links TRBV5-6 to TRBJ1-1; D is unresolved. The CDR3 spans 14 residues. V was clipped by 0 bases and J by 4 bases, with 10 bases between them. Germline CDR1 reads SGHDT; CDR2 reads YYEEEE. The CDR3 loop reads CASSLDARFTEAFF. The CDR3 DNA reads as TGTGCCAGCAGCTTGGACGCGCGGTTCACTGAAGCTTTCTTT.

Comment on this clone: The junction and the germline gene differ at one end; a read error may be behind it. This chain connects TRBV18 to TRBJ2-7; 8 nucleotides match TRBD1. The CDR3 runs to 14 residues. Germline V gene lookup returns CDR1 KGHSH and CDR2 LQKENI. The CDR3 coding sequence is TGTGCCAACTCACCGCCGACAGGGGAGGTGGAGCAGTACTTC. It yields the protein CANSPPTGEVEQYF.